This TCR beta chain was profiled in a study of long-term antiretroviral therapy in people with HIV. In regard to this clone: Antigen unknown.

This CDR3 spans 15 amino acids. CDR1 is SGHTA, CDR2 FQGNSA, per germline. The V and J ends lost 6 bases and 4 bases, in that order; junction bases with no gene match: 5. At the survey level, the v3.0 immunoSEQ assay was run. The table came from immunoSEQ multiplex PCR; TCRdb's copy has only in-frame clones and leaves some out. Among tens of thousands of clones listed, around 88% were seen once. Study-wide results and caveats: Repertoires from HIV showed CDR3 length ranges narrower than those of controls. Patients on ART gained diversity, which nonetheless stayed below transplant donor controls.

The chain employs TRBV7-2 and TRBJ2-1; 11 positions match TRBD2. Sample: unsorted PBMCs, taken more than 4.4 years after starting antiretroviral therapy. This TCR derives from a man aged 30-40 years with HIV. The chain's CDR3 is CASRTPSGGYNEQFF. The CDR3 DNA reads TGTGCCAGCAGAACACCTAGCGGGGGGTACAATGAGCAGTTCTTC.